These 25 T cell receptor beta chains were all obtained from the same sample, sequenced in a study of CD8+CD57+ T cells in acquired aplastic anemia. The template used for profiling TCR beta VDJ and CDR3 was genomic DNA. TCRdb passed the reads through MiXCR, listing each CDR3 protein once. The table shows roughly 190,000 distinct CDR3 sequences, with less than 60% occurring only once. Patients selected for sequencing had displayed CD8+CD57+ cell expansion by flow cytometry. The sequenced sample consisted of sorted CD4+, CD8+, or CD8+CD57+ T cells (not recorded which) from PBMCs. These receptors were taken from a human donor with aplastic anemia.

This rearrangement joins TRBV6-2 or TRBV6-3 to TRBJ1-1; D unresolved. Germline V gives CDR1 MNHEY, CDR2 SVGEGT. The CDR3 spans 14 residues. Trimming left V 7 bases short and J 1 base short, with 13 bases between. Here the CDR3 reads CASKLGIWNTEAFF. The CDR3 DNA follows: TGTGCCAGCAAATTGGGCATTTGGAACACTGAAGCTTTCTTT.

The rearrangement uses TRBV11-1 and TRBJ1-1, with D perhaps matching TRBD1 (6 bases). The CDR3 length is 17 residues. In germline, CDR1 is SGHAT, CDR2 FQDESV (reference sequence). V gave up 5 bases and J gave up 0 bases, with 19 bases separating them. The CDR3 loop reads CASSVLRDTPMNTEAFF. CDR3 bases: TGTGCCAGCAGCGTACTCCGGGACACCCCCATGAACACTGAAGCTTTCTTT.

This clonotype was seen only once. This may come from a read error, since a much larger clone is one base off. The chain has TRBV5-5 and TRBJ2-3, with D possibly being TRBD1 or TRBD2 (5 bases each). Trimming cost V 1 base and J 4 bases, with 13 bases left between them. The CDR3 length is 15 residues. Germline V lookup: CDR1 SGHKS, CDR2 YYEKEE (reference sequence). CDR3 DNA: TGTGCCAGCAGCTTGAGGGGAGAAGGGGCAGATACGCAGTATTTT. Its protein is CASSLRGEGADTQYF.

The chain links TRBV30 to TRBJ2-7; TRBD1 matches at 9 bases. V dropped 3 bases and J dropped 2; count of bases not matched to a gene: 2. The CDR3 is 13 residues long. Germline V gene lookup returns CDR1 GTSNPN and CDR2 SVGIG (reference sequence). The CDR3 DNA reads TGTGCCTGGAGCCGGGACAGGGCCTACGAGCAGTACTTC. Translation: CAWSRDRAYEQYF.

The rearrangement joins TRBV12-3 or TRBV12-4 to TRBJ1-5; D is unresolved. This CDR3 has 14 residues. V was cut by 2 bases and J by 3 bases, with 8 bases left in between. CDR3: CASSLQAHNQPQHF. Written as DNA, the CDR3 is TGTGCCAGCAGTTTACAGGCCCACAATCAGCCCCAGCATTTT.

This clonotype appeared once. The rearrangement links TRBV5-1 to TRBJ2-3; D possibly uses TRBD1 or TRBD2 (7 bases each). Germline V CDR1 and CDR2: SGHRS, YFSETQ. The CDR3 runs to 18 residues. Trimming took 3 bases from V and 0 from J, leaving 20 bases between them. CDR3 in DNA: TGCGCCAGCAGCTCTGTTTTTACAGGGGAGGGAAGCACAGATACGCAGTATTTT. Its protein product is CASSSVFTGEGSTDTQYF.

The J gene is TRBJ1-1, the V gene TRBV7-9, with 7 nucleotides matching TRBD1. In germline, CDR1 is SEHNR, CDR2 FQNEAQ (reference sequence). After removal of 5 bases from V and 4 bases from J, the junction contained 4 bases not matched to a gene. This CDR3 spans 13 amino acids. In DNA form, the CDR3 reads TGTGCCAGCAGCGGAGACAGGGTCACTGAAGCTTTCTTT. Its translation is CASSGDRVTEAFF.

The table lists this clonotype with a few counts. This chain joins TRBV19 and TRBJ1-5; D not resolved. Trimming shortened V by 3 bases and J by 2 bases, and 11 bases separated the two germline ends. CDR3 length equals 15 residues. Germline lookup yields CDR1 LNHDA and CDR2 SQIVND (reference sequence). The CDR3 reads CASSITGGGNQPQHF. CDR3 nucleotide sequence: TGTGCCAGTAGTATTACGGGAGGAGGCAATCAGCCCCAGCATTTT.

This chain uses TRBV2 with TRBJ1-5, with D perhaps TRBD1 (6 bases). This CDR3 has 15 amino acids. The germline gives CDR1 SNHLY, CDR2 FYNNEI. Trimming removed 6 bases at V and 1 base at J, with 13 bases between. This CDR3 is CASRGVRGSNQPQHF. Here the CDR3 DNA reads TGTGCCAGCAGAGGCGTCAGGGGAAGCAATCAGCCCCAGCATTTT.

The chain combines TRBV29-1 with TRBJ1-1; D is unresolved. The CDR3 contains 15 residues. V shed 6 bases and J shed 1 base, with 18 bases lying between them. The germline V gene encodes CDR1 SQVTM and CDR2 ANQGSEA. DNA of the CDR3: TGCAGCGTGGCCCGAGGGAGCTTAGCGAACACTGAAGCTTTCTTT. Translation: CSVARGSLANTEAFF. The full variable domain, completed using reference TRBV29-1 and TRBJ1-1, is SAVISQKPSRDICQRGTSLTIQCQVDSQVTMMFWYRQQPGQSLTLIATANQGSEATYESGFVIDKFPISRPNLTFSTLTVSNMSPEDSSIYLCSVARGSLANTEAFFGQGTRLTVV.

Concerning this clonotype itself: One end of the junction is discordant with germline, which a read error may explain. The CDR3 protein is CATGDLGSGANVLTF. The CDR3 DNA sequence: TGTGCCACCGGTGATTTGGGCTCTGGGGCCAACGTCCTGACTTTC. The V gene is TRBV24-1, the J gene TRBJ2-6; D gene uncertain. From germline, CDR1 is KGHDR and CDR2 SFDVKD. The CDR3 length is 15 residues.

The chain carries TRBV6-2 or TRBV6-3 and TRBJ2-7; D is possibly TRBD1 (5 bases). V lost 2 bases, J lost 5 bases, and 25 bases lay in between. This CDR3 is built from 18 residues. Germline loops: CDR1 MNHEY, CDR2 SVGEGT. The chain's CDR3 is CASSYMFLRQGRIDEQYF. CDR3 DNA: TGTGCCAGCAGTTACATGTTTTTACGGCAGGGCAGGATAGACGAGCAGTACTTC.

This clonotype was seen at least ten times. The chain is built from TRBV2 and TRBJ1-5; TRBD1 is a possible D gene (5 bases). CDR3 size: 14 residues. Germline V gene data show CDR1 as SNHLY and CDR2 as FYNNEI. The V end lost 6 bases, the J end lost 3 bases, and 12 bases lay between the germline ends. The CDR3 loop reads CASSSSGTNQPQHF. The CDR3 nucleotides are TGTGCCAGCAGCTCGTCGGGGACCAATCAGCCCCAGCATTTT.

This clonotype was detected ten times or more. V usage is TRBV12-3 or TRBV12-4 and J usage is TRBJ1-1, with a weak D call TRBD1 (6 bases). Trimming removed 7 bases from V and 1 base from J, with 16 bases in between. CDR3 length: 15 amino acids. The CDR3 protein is CASKRRGHPNTEAFF. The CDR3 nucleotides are TGTGCCAGCAAGAGGCGGGGACACCCGAACACTGAAGCTTTCTTT.

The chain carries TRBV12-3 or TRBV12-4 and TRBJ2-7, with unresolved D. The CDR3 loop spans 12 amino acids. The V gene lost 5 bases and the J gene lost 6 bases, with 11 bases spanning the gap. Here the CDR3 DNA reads TGTGCCAGCAGTACCACCTCCGGCGAGCAGTACTTC. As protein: CASSTTSGEQYF.

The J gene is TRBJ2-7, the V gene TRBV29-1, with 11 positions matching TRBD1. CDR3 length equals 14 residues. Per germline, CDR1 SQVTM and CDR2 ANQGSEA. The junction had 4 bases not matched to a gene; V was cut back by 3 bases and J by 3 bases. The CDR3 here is CSVDSGTGGYEQYF. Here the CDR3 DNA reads TGCAGCGTTGACTCCGGGACAGGGGGCTACGAGCAGTACTTC.

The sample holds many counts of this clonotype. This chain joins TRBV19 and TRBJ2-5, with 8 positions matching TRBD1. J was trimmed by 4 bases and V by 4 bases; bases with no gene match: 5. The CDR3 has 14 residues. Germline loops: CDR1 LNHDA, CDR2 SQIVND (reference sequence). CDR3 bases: TGTGCCAGTAGTACCCCAGGGGGCGCAGAGACCCAGTACTTC. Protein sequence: CASSTPGGAETQYF.

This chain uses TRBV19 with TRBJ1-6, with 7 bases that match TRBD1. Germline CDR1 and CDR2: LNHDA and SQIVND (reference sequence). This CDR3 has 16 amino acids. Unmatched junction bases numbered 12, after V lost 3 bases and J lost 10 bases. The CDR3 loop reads CASSMGPAGGHSPLHF. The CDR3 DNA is TGTGCCAGTAGTATGGGCCCGGCAGGGGGTCACTCACCCCTCCACTTT.

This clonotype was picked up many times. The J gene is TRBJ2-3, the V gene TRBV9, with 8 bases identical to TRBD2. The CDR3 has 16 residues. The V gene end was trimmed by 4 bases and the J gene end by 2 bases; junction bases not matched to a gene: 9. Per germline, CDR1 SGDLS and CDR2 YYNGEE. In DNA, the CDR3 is TGTGCCAGCAGCCCCCTAAGCGGACTAGCCACAGATACGCAGTATTTT. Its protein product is CASSPLSGLATDTQYF.

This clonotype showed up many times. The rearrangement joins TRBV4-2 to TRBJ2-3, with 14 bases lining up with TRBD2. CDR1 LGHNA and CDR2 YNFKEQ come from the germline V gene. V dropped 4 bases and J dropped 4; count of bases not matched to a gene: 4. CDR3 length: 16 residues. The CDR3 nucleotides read TGTGCCAGCAGCCCTGGGGGACTAGCGGGAGCAGATACGCAGTATTTT. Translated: CASSPGGLAGADTQYF.

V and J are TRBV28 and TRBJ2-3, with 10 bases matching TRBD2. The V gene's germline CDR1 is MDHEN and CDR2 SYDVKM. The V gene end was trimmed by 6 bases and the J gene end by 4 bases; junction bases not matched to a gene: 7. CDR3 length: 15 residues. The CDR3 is CASSRAGGVSDTQYF. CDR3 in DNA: TGTGCCAGCAGCCGAGCGGGAGGGGTTTCAGATACGCAGTATTTT.

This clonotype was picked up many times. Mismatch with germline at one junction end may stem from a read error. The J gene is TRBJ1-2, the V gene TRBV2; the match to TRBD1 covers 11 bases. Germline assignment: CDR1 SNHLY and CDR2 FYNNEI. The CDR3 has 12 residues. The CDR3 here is CAGRGTGGFSTF. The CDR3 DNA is TGTGCCGGCAGAGGGACAGGGGGATTCTCTACCTTC.

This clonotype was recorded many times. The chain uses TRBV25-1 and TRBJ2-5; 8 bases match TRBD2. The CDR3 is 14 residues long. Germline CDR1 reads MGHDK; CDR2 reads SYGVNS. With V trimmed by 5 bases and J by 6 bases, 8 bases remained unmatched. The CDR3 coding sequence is TGTGCCAGCAGTCTAAACGGGGGGGCGAAGACCCAGTACTTC. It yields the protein CASSLNGGAKTQYF.

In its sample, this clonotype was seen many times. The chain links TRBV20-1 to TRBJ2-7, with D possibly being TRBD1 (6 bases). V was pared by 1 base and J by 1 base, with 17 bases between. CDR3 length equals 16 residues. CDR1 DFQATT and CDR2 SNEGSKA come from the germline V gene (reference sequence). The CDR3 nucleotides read TGCAGTGCTAGAGCACCGGGAAGAACAGGGTCCTACGAGCAGTACTTC. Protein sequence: CSARAPGRTGSYEQYF.

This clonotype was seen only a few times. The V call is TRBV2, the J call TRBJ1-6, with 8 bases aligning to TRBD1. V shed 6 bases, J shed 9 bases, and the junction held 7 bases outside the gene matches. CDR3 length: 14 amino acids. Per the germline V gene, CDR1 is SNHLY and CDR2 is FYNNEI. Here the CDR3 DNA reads TGTGCCAGCAGGACGGACAGGGATAGTTCACCCCTCCACTTT. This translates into CASRTDRDSSPLHF. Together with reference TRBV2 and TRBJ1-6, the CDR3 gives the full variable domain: EPEVTQTPSHQVTQMGQEVILRCVPISNHLYFYWYRQILGQKVEFLVSFYNNEISEKSEIFDDQFSVERPDGSNFTLKIRSTKLEDSAMYFCASRTDRDSSPLHFGNGTRLTVT.